This T cell receptor (beta chain) was sequenced during a study of blood T cells in healthy people across ages. Sample-barcoded 5' priming and a J-beta primer mix drove a second PCR of about 6 to 12 cycles. Through a template-switch adaptor with 12 random nucleotides, each cDNA molecule received a tag. TCRdb redid the calling of the 5' RACE reads with MiXCR, one entry per CDR3 protein. The table includes around 710,000 distinct CDR3 sequences, more than 40% detected once. Staff drew ten milliliters of peripheral blood from each donor. Per germline, CDR1 SGHVS and CDR2 FQNEAQ. The CDR3 has 18 amino acids. The junction had 7 bases not matched to a gene; V was cut back by 1 base and J by 2 bases.

The TCR originated in a woman aged 60 to 75 in good health. V usage is TRBV7-8 and J usage is TRBJ2-5, with 13 bases that match TRBD2. Sample: blood. CDR3 sequence: CASSLGLAGGGNQETQYF. The CDR3, as DNA: TGTGCCAGCAGCTTAGGACTAGCGGGGGGAGGGAATCAAGAGACCCAGTACTTC.